This TCR beta chain emerged from a study of response to subunit inactivated influenza vaccine. The germline gives CDR1 SGHTA, CDR2 FQGNSA. The germline V and J ends were trimmed by 5 bases and 1 base, with 11 bases remaining between them. The CDR3 extends over 14 amino acids. MiXCR was run by TCRdb on the RT-PCR reads, yielding one entry per CDR3 protein. The sample lists about 540,000 distinct CDR3 sequences; under 30% were seen once. There are many counts of this clonotype. These data were also reused for a study on T cells expressing NK-cell markers. That paper states: 5'RACE template switching with UMIs produced the TCR beta cDNA. Out of eight donors sequenced, seven tested HCMV-seropositive and the remaining one seronegative. Anti-gamma-delta TCR antibody use in several experiments restricted sorting to alpha-beta TCR T cells. In a handful of donors, these clonotypes also led the CD3+CD56-NKG2C+ fraction.

The rearrangement joins TRBV7-2 to TRBJ1-1, with D possibly matching TRBD1 (6 bases). This clonotype originated in a man aged 45-65 years who received an inactivated influenza vaccine. Here the sequenced sample was CD4+ T cells sorted from PBMCs, taken roughly 13 days after vaccination. The CDR3 loop is CASSPGTTNTEAFF. The DNA of the CDR3 is TGTGCCAGCAGCCCCGGGACAACGAACACTGAAGCTTTCTTT.